This passage covers 12 T cell receptor beta chains from one sample sequenced in a study of monozygotic twins with inflammatory bowel disease (dated by TCRdb to the late 2010s). The library came from 5' RACE. The sequencing machine was an Illumina HiSeq 2500. Through TCRdb reprocessing, the reads give one entry per CDR3 protein sequence; DNA is omitted. The sample table records 310,000 or so distinct CDR3 sequences. The ten largest account for around 2% of the sample. Material: blood. These receptors originate from a human donor with ulcerative colitis or Crohn's disease, or a healthy co-twin of an affected twin (not recorded which).

The chain couples TRBV24-1 to TRBJ2-1; the D gene TCRdb calls, TRBD2, cannot be checked with no DNA. This CDR3 has 15 residues. Germline CDR1 reads KGHDR; CDR2 reads SFDVKD. This chain's CDR3 is CATSDPTSGYNEQFF.

CDR3 in amino acids: CASSLGGRVNTQYF. The rearrangement uses TRBV12-3 or TRBV12-4 and TRBJ2-3; TCRdb outputs TRBD2, but without DNA this stays unchecked. The CDR3 totals 14 residues.

The chain links TRBV5-1 to TRBJ2-1; the D call of TRBD2 rests on TCRdb alone, since no DNA is present to check it. The CDR3 is 18 amino acids. Looked up from germline, CDR1 is SGHRS and CDR2 is YFSETQ. CDR3 residues: CASSLGTSGSPLYNEQFF.

The genes are TRBV7-9 and TRBJ2-3; TCRdb proposes TRBD1, but this gene call is untestable without DNA. CDR1 and CDR2 from the germline V gene are SEHNR and FQNEAQ (reference sequence). The CDR3 is 15 amino acids. The CDR3 region is CASSRAGVTSDTQYF.

The chain carries TRBV7-2 and TRBJ2-1; lacking DNA, the TRBD2 call made by TCRdb goes unchecked. The CDR3 covers 13 residues. The V gene's germline CDR1 is SGHTA and CDR2 FQGNSA. CDR3 loop: CASSLSPMSEQFF.

This chain links TRBV29-1 with TRBJ1-2. The CDR3 has 13 amino acids. Germline assignment: CDR1 SQVTM and CDR2 ANQGSEA. The CDR3 loop is CSVTAFINYGYTF.

The rearrangement joins TRBV2 to TRBJ2-7; TCRdb gives TRBD1 as the D gene, but with no DNA this cannot be confirmed. Germline V CDR1 and CDR2: SNHLY, FYNNEI. CDR3 length: 12 amino acids. The CDR3: CASRGQSYEQYF.

The V call is TRBV27, the J call TRBJ2-7; TCRdb gives TRBD1 as the D gene, but with no DNA this cannot be confirmed. This CDR3 comprises 13 residues. Germline V gene sequence: CDR1 MNHEY, CDR2 SMNVEV (reference sequence). CDR3 loop: CASYMGTRGEQYF.

This rearrangement joins TRBV29-1 to TRBJ1-1. Germline lookup yields CDR1 SQVTM and CDR2 ANQGSEA. This CDR3 is built from 11 residues. The chain's CDR3 is CSVLTNTEAFF.

V and J are TRBV7-9 and TRBJ2-1. There are 12 residues in the CDR3. The germline V gene encodes CDR1 SEHNR and CDR2 FQNEAQ (reference sequence). This CDR3 reads CASSLESSEQFF.

The V call is TRBV20-1, the J call TRBJ1-1; TCRdb outputs TRBD1, but without DNA this stays unchecked. The CDR3 totals 13 residues. The V gene's germline CDR1 is DFQATT and CDR2 SNEGSKA (reference sequence). CDR3 protein: CSPPGNGNTEAFF.

The rearrangement joins TRBV7-9 to TRBJ2-3; the TCRdb D gene call, TRBD2, has no DNA to confirm it. CDR3 length: 17 amino acids. Germline values: CDR1 SEHNR, CDR2 FQNEAQ (reference sequence). The CDR3 is CASSLERPSPYTDTQYF.